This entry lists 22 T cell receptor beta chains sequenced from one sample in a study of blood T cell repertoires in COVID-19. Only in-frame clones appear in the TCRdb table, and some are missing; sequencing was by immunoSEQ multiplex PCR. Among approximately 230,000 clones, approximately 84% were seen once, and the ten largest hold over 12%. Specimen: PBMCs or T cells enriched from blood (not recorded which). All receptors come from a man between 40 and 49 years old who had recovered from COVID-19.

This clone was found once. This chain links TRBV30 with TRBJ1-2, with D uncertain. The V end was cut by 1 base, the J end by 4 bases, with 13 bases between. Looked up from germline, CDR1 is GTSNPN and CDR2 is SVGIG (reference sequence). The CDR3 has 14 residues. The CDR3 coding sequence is TGTGCCTGGAGTGAAGGAGTGCGCTCCTATGGCTACACCTTC. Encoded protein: CAWSEGVRSYGYTF.

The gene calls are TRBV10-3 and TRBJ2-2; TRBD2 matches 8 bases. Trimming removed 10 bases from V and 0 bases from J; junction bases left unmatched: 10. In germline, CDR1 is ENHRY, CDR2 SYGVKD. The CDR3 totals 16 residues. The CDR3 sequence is CATLHGGGSNTGELFF. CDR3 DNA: TGTGCCACACTACACGGGGGGGGCTCGAACACCGGGGAGCTGTTTTTT.

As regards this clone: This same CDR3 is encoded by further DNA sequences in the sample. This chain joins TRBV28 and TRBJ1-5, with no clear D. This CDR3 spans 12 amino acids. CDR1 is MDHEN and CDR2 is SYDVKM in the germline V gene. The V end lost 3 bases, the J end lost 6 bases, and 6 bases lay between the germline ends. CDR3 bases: TGTGCCAGCAGTTTGTCAGGTCAGCCCCAGCATTTT. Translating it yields CASSLSGQPQHF.

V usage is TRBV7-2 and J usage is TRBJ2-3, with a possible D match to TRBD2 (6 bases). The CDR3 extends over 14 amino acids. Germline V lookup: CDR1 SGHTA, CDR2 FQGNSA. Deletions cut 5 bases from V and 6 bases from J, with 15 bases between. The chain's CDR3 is CASSTTRFADTQYF. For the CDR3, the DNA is TGTGCCAGCAGCACGACTAGGTTTGCCGATACGCAGTATTTT.

The CDR3 is CASSPGLAPYEQYF. For the CDR3, the DNA is TGCGCCAGCAGCCCGGGACTGGCCCCCTACGAGCAGTACTTC. This chain uses TRBV4-1 with TRBJ2-7; the D gene is possibly TRBD2 (6 bases). The length of the CDR3 is 14 residues. Trimming took 4 bases from V and 2 from J, leaving 12 bases between them. In germline, CDR1 is MGHRA, CDR2 YSYEKL.

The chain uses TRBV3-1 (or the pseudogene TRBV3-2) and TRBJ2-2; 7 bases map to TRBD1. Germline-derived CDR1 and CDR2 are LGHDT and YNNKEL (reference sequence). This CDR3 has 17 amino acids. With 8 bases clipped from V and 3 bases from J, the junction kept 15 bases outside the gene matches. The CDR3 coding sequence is TGTGCCAGCCGCAGCACTGGTCCGGACAGGTACACCGGGGAGCTGTTTTTT. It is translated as CASRSTGPDRYTGELFF.

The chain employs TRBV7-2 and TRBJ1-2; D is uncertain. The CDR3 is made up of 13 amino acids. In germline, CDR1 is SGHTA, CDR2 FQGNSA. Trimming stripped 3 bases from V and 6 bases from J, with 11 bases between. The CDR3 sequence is CASSFSKTNGYTF. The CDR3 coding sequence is TGTGCCAGCAGCTTTTCCAAGACAAATGGCTACACCTTC.

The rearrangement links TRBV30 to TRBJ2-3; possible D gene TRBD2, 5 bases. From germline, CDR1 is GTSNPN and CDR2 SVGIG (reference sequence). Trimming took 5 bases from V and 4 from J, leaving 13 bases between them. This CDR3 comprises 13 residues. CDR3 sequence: CAWDRGEADTQYF. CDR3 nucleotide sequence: TGTGCCTGGGATCGGGGTGAGGCAGATACGCAGTATTTT.

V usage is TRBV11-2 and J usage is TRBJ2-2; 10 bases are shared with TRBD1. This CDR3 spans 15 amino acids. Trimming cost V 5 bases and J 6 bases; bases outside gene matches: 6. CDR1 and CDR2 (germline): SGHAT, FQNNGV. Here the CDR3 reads CASSPRTGGAGELFF. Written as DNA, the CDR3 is TGTGCCAGCAGCCCCCGGACAGGGGGTGCCGGGGAGCTGTTTTTT. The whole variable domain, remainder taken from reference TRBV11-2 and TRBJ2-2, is EAGVAQSPRYKIIEKRQSVAFWCNPISGHATLYWYQQILGQGPKLLIQFQNNGVVDDSQLPKDRFSAERLKGVDSTLKIQPAKLEDSAVYLCASSPRTGGAGELFFGEGSRLTVL.

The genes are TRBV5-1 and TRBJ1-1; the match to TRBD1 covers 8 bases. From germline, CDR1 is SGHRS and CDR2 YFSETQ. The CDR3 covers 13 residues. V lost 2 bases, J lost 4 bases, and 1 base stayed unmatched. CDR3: CASSLQGGTEAFF. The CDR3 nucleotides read TGCGCCAGCAGCTTACAGGGGGGCACTGAAGCTTTCTTT.

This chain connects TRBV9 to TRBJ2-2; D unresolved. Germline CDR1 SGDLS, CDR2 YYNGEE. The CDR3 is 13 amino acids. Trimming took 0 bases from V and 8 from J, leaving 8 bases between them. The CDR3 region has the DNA TGTGCCAGCAGCGTAGTTTCCGGTGGGGAGCTGTTTTTT. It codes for CASSVVSGGELFF.

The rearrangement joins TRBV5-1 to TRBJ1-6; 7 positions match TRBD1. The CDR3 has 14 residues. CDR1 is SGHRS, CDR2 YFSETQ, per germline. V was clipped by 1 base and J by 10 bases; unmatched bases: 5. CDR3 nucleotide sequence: TGCGCCAGCAGCTTGCCAGGGGGGAGGTCACCCCTCCACTTT. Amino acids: CASSLPGGRSPLHF.

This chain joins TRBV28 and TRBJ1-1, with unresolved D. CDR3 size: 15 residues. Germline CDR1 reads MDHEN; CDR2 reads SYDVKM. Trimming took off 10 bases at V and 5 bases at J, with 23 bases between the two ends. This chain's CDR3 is CATRRDAIRGTEAFF. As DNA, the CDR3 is TGTGCCACGCGGCGGGATGCCATTAGAGGGACTGAAGCTTTCTTT.

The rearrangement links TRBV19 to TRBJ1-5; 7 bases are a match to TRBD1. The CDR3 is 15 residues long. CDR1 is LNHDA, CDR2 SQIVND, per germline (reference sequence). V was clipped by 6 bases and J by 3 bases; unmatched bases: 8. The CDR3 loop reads CASSPTGNLNQPQHF. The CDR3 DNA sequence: TGTGCCAGTAGCCCGACAGGGAACCTCAATCAGCCCCAGCATTTT.

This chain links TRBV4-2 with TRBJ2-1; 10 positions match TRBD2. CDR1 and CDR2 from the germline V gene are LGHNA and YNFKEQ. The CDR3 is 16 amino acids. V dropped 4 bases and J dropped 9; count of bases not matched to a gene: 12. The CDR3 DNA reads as TGTGCCAGCAGCCCCCCCCAGCGGGGGGGCGGGAGTGAGCAGTTCTTC. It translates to CASSPPQRGGGSEQFF.

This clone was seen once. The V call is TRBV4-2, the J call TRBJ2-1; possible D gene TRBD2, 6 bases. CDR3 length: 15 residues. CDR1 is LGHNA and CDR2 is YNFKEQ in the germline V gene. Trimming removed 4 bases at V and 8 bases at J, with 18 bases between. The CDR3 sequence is CASSPSPGGADEQFF. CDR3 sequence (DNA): TGTGCCAGCAGCCCCTCCCCTGGAGGGGCCGATGAGCAGTTCTTC.

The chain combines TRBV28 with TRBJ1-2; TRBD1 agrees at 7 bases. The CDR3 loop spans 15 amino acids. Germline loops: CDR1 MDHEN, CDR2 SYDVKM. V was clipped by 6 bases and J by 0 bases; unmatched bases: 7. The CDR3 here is CASRLTGVPNYGYTF. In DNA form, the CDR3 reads TGTGCCAGCAGACTTACAGGGGTTCCTAACTATGGCTACACCTTC.

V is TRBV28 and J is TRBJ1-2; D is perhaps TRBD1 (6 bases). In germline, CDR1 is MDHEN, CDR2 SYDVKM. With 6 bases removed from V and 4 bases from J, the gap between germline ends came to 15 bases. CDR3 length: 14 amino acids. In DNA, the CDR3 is TGTGCCAGCAGGTCCACGGGACACCGCTATGGCTACACCTTC. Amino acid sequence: CASRSTGHRYGYTF.

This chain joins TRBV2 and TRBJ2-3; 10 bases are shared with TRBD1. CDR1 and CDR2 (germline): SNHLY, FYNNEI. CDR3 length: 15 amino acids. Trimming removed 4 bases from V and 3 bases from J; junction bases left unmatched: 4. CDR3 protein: CASSARTGGTDTQYF. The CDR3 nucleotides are TGTGCCAGCAGTGCCCGGACAGGGGGAACAGATACGCAGTATTTT.

The CDR3 reads CASRDSSYEQYF. In nucleotides, the CDR3 is TGTGCCAGCAGGGACAGCTCCTACGAGCAGTACTTC. This chain uses TRBV25-1 with TRBJ2-7, with D possibly matching TRBD1 (6 bases). This CDR3 contains 12 residues. V was clipped by 6 bases and J by 0 bases, with 6 bases between them. Germline V gene lookup returns CDR1 MGHDK and CDR2 SYGVNS.

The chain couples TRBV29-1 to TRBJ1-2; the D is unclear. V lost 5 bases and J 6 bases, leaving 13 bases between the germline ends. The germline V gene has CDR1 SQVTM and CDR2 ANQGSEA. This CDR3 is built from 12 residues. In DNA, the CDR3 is TGCAGCGTTTGGAGTGGAGCTAATGGCTACACCTTC. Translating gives CSVWSGANGYTF.

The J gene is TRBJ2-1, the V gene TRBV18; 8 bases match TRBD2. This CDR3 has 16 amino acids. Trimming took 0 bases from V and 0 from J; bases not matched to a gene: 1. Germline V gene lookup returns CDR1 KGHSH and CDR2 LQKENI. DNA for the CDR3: TGTGCCAGCTCACCACCGGGGACTAGCTCCTACAATGAGCAGTTCTTC. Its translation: CASSPPGTSSYNEQFF. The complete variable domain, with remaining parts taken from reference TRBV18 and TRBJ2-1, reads NAGVMQNPRHLVRRRGQEARLRCSPMKGHSHVYWYRQLPEEGLKFMVYLQKENIIDESGMPKERFSAEFPKEGPSILRIQQVVRGDSAAYFCASSPPGTSSYNEQFFGPGTRLTVL.